This TCR beta chain is from a study of OX40 agonist ivuxolimab in advanced cancers. At the level of the whole study: Ivuxolimab was an agonistic, fully human IgG2 monoclonal antibody directed against OX40 (CD134), a costimulatory receptor. Intravenous ivuxolimab was administered to patients every 2 weeks at six dose levels: 0.01, 0.1, 0.3, 1.5, 3 and 10 mg/kg. Among the 50 to 55 dose-escalation patients, around 20 had hepatocellular carcinoma, roughly 15 melanoma, 9 renal cell carcinoma and 9 head and neck cancer. In the dose-escalation cohort, 82.7% of patients were male, and the mean age was approximately 60 years, with a range of roughly 20 to 79. Patients were allowed to have had prior anti-PD-1, anti-PD-L1 or anti-CTLA-4 therapy, and approximately 40% of the dose-escalation patients had been treated with checkpoint inhibitors. Partial responses occurred in three dose-escalation patients: two with cutaneous melanoma and one with hepatocellular carcinoma. Peripheral TCRbeta sequencing was intended to test whether TCR sequence diversity was altered and clonal T-cell expansion was caused by ivuxolimab. The paper reports the monotherapy dose-escalation portion (N = 52 patients) of the phase I ivuxolimab trial. General study outcomes and caveats: In the 0.1-3.0 mg/kg groups, partial responders had among the lowest normalized peripheral clonal expansion, particularly in CD8+ T cells. Low levels of normalized T-cell clonal expansion were also seen in some nonresponding patients. After ivuxolimab, more expanded clones were found on average in CD8+ T cells than in CD4+ T cells. Which antigens the clonally expanded peripheral T cells were specific for was not determined. At doses from 0.1 to 3.0 mg/kg, clonal expansion was seen in both CD4+ and CD8+ blood T cells between baseline and week 6.

To sequence the TCRbeta CDR3 region, genomic DNA was isolated from the sorted cells. The immunoSEQ Assay was used to sequence the TCRbeta CDR3 regions. The table comes from immuneACCESS by way of TCRdb, which keeps in-frame sequences with V and J called. Part of the clones is missing from these tables; in studies checked, under half for an unresolved V gene and the rest for unknown reasons. This sample comprises tens of thousands of clones, about 95% of them detected only once. The ten most abundant clones make up 9.6% of the sample. The germline V gene provides CDR1 MGHRA and CDR2 YSYEKL. The CDR3 sequence holds 13 residues, the cysteine and phenylalanine included. The DNA shown is the 39-base CDR3, in frame from base 1. Between the V and J ends, shortened by 1 base and 3 bases respectively, the junction contains 7 bases. Regarding this clone: Its binding antigen is unknown. It has no much larger one-base neighbor in the sample; base qualities were not kept. Within the sample, other DNA sequences also encode this same CDR3.

Patients with a history of autoimmune disease or receiving systemic immunosuppression were excluded from the trial. Peripheral blood for TCR sequencing was collected from all dose cohorts at baseline, on cycle 4 day 1, and on cycle 7 day 1. Samples were obtained from an open-label, multicenter, first-in-human phase I dose-escalation trial of ivuxolimab. Adults with locally advanced or metastatic melanoma, renal cell, hepatocellular, or head and neck squamous cell carcinoma were enrolled in the trial. Before TCR sequencing, CD4+ and CD8+ T cells were separately sorted from peripheral blood. The V gene is TRBV4-1 and the J gene is TRBJ2-7; confidence is insufficient to name the D gene. This TCR derives from an adult with an advanced solid tumor such as melanoma, head and neck, liver or kidney cancer. Sequenced material: CD4+ or CD8+ T cells sorted from blood, taken in a trial of the OX40 agonist ivuxolimab. The sequenced DNA is TGCGCCAGCAGCCAAGGGCTGCGCTACGAGCAGTACTTC. The encoded protein is CASSQGLRYEQYF.